The clone carrying this T cell receptor beta chain was seen a handful of times. Its antigen is undetermined. V gave up 4 bases and J gave up 8 bases; unmatched junction bases: 8. Germline lookup yields CDR1 SGHDN and CDR2 FVKESK. This CDR3 has 15 residues. TCRdb redid the calling of the 5' RACE reads with MiXCR, one entry per CDR3 protein. This table has approximately 300,000 distinct CDR3 sequences, roughly 8.6% appearing once. These data come from a study of identical twins. Study-level points and caveats: High-abundance cord blood beta clonotypes had fewer insertions; memory repertoires showed none.

This same sample was also part of a study on yellow fever vaccine responses in identical twins.

Sequenced sample: CD8+ T cells sorted from blood. This chain links TRBV14 with TRBJ1-4, with 9 bases that match TRBD1. This receptor was identified in a woman under 30 in good health. Here the CDR3 reads CASSRTGQGDEKLFF. In nucleotides, the CDR3 is TGTGCCAGCAGCCGAACGGGACAGGGAGACGAAAAACTGTTTTTT. The full variable domain, with the rest looked up from reference TRBV14 and TRBJ1-4, is EAGVTQFPSHSVIEKGQTVTLRCDPISGHDNLYWYRRVMGKEIKFLLHFVKESKQDESGMPNNRFLAERTGGTYSTLKVQPAELEDSGVYFCASSRTGQGDEKLFFGSGTQLSVL.